A single sample is the source of the 26 T cell receptor beta chains below, sequenced in a study of blood T cell repertoires in COVID-19. Assay used: immunoSEQ multiplex PCR; TCRdb lists only in-frame clones, some missing. The sample consists of about 100,000 clones, around 74% of them appearing once. The material sequenced was peripheral blood. Every receptor here comes from a woman of 80 years or more with active or convalescent COVID-19.

The CDR3 protein is CSVVSTQGSNQPQHF. As DNA, the CDR3 is TGCAGCGTTGTCTCTACACAGGGGAGCAATCAGCCCCAGCATTTT. The gene calls are TRBV29-1 and TRBJ1-5; 7 bases fit TRBD1. The germline V gene encodes CDR1 SQVTM and CDR2 ANQGSEA. J gave up 1 base and V 4 bases, and 7 bases lay outside the gene matches. This CDR3 is 15 amino acids long.

The chain employs TRBV19 and TRBJ2-7; 9 bases map to TRBD1. Germline values: CDR1 LNHDA, CDR2 SQIVND (reference sequence). Trimming cost V 5 bases and J 6 bases; bases outside gene matches: 14. CDR3 length equals 16 residues. The CDR3 reads CASSPYRTGANIEQYF. DNA for the CDR3: TGTGCCAGTAGTCCTTACCGGACAGGGGCGAACATCGAGCAGTACTTC.

This clone was seen only once. V and J are TRBV19 and TRBJ2-3; TRBD2 agrees at 14 bases. The CDR3 runs 16 residues. Germline V gene sequence: CDR1 LNHDA, CDR2 SQIVND (reference sequence). V trimming: 4 bases; J trimming: 5 bases; junction bases outside the gene matches: 5. CDR3 sequence (DNA): TGTGCCAGTAGTACTCCGGGACTAGCGGGAGAAGATACGCAGTATTTT. Translation gives CASSTPGLAGEDTQYF.

The gene calls are TRBV6-5 and TRBJ2-2; 8 bases align to TRBD1. The V segment lost 6 bases and the J segment 5 bases; nucleotides outside the gene matches: 5. The CDR3 extends over 14 amino acids. Looked up from germline, CDR1 is MNHEY and CDR2 is SVGAGI. The DNA for the CDR3 is TGTGCCAGCAGGGGGACAGGTCGGACCGGGGAGCTGTTTTTT. Its protein is CASRGTGRTGELFF.

The sample holds a few counts of this clone. The genes are TRBV7-2 and TRBJ1-1, with unresolved D. The CDR3 runs to 14 residues. Per germline, CDR1 SGHTA and CDR2 FQGNSA. Trimming shortened V by 2 bases and J by 1 base, and 8 bases separated the two germline ends. As DNA, the CDR3 is TGTGCCAGCAGCTTAAGCCTGAGGAACACTGAAGCTTTCTTT. Amino acids: CASSLSLRNTEAFF.

This chain joins TRBV6-2 or TRBV6-3 and TRBJ2-7, with 16 bases aligning to TRBD2. The CDR3 has 17 amino acids. Germline CDR1 MNHEY, CDR2 SVGEGT. The V segment lost 4 bases and the J segment 4 bases; nucleotides outside the gene matches: 7. The CDR3 DNA is TGTGCCAGCAGTTCGGGACTAGCGGGAGGGAATCCTTACGAGCAGTACTTC. Its protein is CASSSGLAGGNPYEQYF.

The chain combines TRBV6-5 with TRBJ2-2; 8 bases fit TRBD2. CDR3 length: 16 residues. CDR1 is MNHEY, CDR2 SVGAGI, per germline. J lost 7 bases, V lost 0 bases, and 7 bases had no gene match. CDR3 sequence (DNA): TGTGCCAGCAGTTACTCGGCAGCGGGAGCGAGCGGGGAGCTGTTTTTT. Its translation is CASSYSAAGASGELFF.

This clone was picked up one time. The J gene is TRBJ2-7, the V gene TRBV30, with 11 bases matching TRBD2. This CDR3 region has 14 residues. V lost 5 bases and J lost 2; bases outside the gene matches: 5. The germline V gene encodes CDR1 GTSNPN and CDR2 SVGIG (reference sequence). The CDR3 DNA sequence: TGTGCCTGGTGCCTTAGCGGGAGGGCCTACGAGCAGTACTTC. Translating it yields CAWCLSGRAYEQYF.

The gene calls are TRBV2 and TRBJ2-3, with 9 bases identical to TRBD1. This CDR3 has 16 amino acids. Trimming took 3 bases from V and 4 from J; bases not matched to a gene: 8. Germline CDR1 and CDR2: SNHLY and FYNNEI. CDR3 in amino acids: CASSDGSGQGSDTQYF. The CDR3 nucleotides read TGTGCCAGCAGTGATGGGTCGGGACAGGGATCAGATACGCAGTATTTT.

The V and J genes are TRBV7-9 and TRBJ2-7; 9 nucleotides agree with TRBD2. Germline V gene data show CDR1 as SEHNR and CDR2 as FQNEAQ (reference sequence). The CDR3 runs 14 residues. Trimming at V came to 3 bases and at J to 3 bases, leaving 3 bases not matched to a gene. The CDR3: CASSFTSGRYEQYF. The CDR3 DNA reads TGTGCCAGCAGCTTCACTAGCGGGCGCTACGAGCAGTACTTC.

The rearrangement uses TRBV6-6 and TRBJ2-7, with a weak D call TRBD2 (5 bases). Trimming cost V 8 bases and J 3 bases, with 5 bases left between them. Germline values: CDR1 MNHNY, CDR2 SVGAGI (reference sequence). The CDR3 runs 10 residues. The CDR3 spells CASRDYEQYF. The CDR3 DNA sequence: TGTGCCAGCCGGGACTACGAGCAGTACTTC.

The rearrangement links TRBV9 to TRBJ1-5, with D uncertain. The CDR3 contains 14 residues. Germline V gives CDR1 SGDLS, CDR2 YYNGEE. Deletions cut 3 bases from V and 0 bases from J, with 7 bases between. The DNA of the CDR3 is TGTGCCAGCAGCGGTGGCGGTAGCAATCAGCCCCAGCATTTT. Its protein is CASSGGGSNQPQHF.

V is TRBV5-1 and J is TRBJ2-5; D not certain. The CDR3 sequence is 14 residues long. Germline V gives CDR1 SGHRS, CDR2 YFSETQ. V was cut by 0 bases and J by 1 base, with 7 bases left in between. The CDR3 DNA sequence: TGCGCCAGCAGCTTGGCTGCCAGCCAAGAGACCCAGTACTTC. This sequence encodes CASSLAASQETQYF.

The V and J genes are TRBV27 and TRBJ1-4; D might be TRBD1 (5 bases). The CDR3 runs 14 residues. Trimming left V 6 bases short and J 6 bases short, with 14 bases between. Germline values: CDR1 MNHEY, CDR2 SMNVEV (reference sequence). The CDR3 here is CASSTRGRDEKLFF. CDR3 nucleotides: TGTGCCAGCAGCACCCGCGGCAGGGATGAAAAACTGTTTTTT.

The table lists this clone with a count of one. The V and J genes are TRBV7-9 and TRBJ1-1; 11 positions match TRBD1. Germline trimming cut 1 base from V and 4 bases from J; bases unmatched to any gene: 5. This CDR3 is 16 amino acids long. Germline lookup yields CDR1 SEHNR and CDR2 FQNEAQ (reference sequence). CDR3 sequence reads: CASSLGLGTGGTEAFF. CDR3 nucleotide sequence: TGTGCCAGCAGCTTAGGACTTGGGACAGGGGGCACTGAAGCTTTCTTT.

The V call is TRBV4-3, the J call TRBJ2-3; unclear D gene. CDR1 is LGHNA, CDR2 YSLEER, per germline. Trimming cost V 1 base and J 4 bases, with 6 bases left between them. This CDR3 has 13 residues. CDR3 in amino acids: CASSQVFADTQYF. DNA of the CDR3: TGCGCCAGCAGCCAAGTGTTCGCAGATACGCAGTATTTT.

Comment on this clone: A read error may account for a junction end that differs from germline. The chain has TRBV5-1 and TRBJ1-2, with 8 bases that match TRBD1. The CDR3 extends over 15 amino acids. CDR1 is SGHRS, CDR2 YFSETQ, per germline. CDR3 amino acids: CASSPSGTGSDGYTF. CDR3 bases: TGTGCCAGCAGCCCGTCCGGGACAGGATCGGATGGCTACACCTTC.

V usage is TRBV5-4 and J usage is TRBJ2-3, with D perhaps matching TRBD2 (5 bases). This CDR3 region has 14 residues. Germline V gene data show CDR1 as SGHNT and CDR2 as YYREEE (reference sequence). V was trimmed by 1 base and J by 6 bases, leaving 12 bases between them. For the CDR3, the DNA is TGTGCCAGCAGCTTGATGAGGGCTGGGGATACGCAGTATTTT. Translation gives CASSLMRAGDTQYF.

The CDR3 bases are TGTGCCAGCAGTAGTTTAGGTGGGACAGGGGTGAGCGAGCAGTACTTC. Protein: CASSSLGGTGVSEQYF. This sequence joins TRBV27 and TRBJ2-7; 10 bases fit TRBD1. CDR3 size: 16 residues. Germline trimming cut 5 bases from V and 6 bases from J; bases unmatched to any gene: 13. The germline gives CDR1 MNHEY, CDR2 SMNVEV (reference sequence).

The rearrangement joins TRBV7-6 to TRBJ2-1, with 10 positions matching TRBD2. V trimming: 2 bases; J trimming: 7 bases; junction bases outside the gene matches: 5. Per germline, CDR1 SGHVS and CDR2 FNYEAQ. This CDR3 contains 15 residues. CDR3 bases: TGTGCCAGCAGCTTAACGAGCGGGAGGGTTAATGAGCAGTTCTTC. This codes for CASSLTSGRVNEQFF.

This clone was seen only a few times. The chain uses TRBV5-6 and TRBJ1-5, with no clear D. V was shortened by 4 bases and J by 5 bases, with 16 bases between the two germline ends. Germline V gives CDR1 SGHDT, CDR2 YYEEEE. There are 15 residues in the CDR3. CDR3 DNA: TGTGCCAGCAGCCTCCTCAGGAAATCCGATCAGCCCCAGCATTTT. This encodes CASSLLRKSDQPQHF.

This chain links TRBV28 with TRBJ2-7, with D possibly being TRBD1 (6 bases). V lost 3 bases, J lost 5 bases, and 11 bases lay in between. The CDR3 totals 13 residues. The V gene's germline CDR1 is MDHEN and CDR2 SYDVKM. The CDR3 protein is CASSFARGNEQYF. CDR3 coding DNA: TGTGCCAGCAGTTTCGCGAGGGGGAACGAGCAGTACTTC.

This clone has at least ten counts. The chain uses TRBV19 and TRBJ1-1; D unclear. Germline V CDR1 and CDR2: LNHDA, SQIVND (reference sequence). The V end lost 10 bases, the J end lost 4 bases, and 7 bases lay between the germline ends. The CDR3 extends over 10 amino acids. In DNA form, the CDR3 reads TGTGCCAAGTCGGGCACTGAAGCTTTCTTT. Translation: CAKSGTEAFF.

The chain couples TRBV13 to TRBJ1-3; D may be TRBD1 (6 bases). CDR3 length equals 15 residues. Germline V gene sequence: CDR1 PRHDT, CDR2 FYEKMQ (reference sequence). Trimming removed 6 bases from V and 4 bases from J, with 16 bases in between. The CDR3 coding sequence is TGTGCCAGCAGACTACGCGCGGGGGCCGGAAACACCATATATTTT. Protein product: CASRLRAGAGNTIYF.

The V gene is TRBV19, the J gene TRBJ1-2, with 12 bases lining up with TRBD1. CDR1 and CDR2 (germline): LNHDA, SQIVND (reference sequence). Trimming took 3 bases from V and 3 from J; bases not matched to a gene: 8. The CDR3 contains 17 residues. CDR3 amino acids: CASSMRTGQGAYYGYTF. CDR3 sequence (DNA): TGTGCCAGTAGTATGCGAACGGGACAGGGGGCGTACTATGGCTACACCTTC.

This rearrangement joins TRBV6-2 or TRBV6-3 to TRBJ2-1; 11 nucleotides align to TRBD2. This CDR3 region has 18 residues. Trimming at V came to 0 bases and at J to 1 base, leaving 5 bases not matched to a gene. Germline loops: CDR1 MNHEY, CDR2 SVGEGT. As DNA, the CDR3 is TGTGCCAGCAGTTACTCGGGGGTAGCGGGAGGGTCCTACAATGAGCAGTTCTTC. Encoded protein: CASSYSGVAGGSYNEQFF.